The 25 T cell receptor beta chains listed next were all sequenced from one sample in a study of blood T cell repertoires in COVID-19. Data came from immunoSEQ multiplex PCR; TCRdb stores just in-frame clones and leaves some out. The sample consists of about 180,000 clones, 75% to 90% of them appearing once. Material: peripheral blood. These receptors originate from a woman aged 40 to 55 with COVID-19, enrolled during active disease.

In nucleotides, the CDR3 is TGTGCCAGCAGTCCCACTGAGGGTGATCAGCCCCAGCATTTT. Protein product: CASSPTEGDQPQHF. V gene TRBV2 combines with J gene TRBJ1-5; no reliable D call. The CDR3 is made up of 14 amino acids. Germline CDR1 SNHLY, CDR2 FYNNEI. V was shortened by 5 bases and J by 5 bases, with 13 bases between the two germline ends. The full variable domain, with the rest looked up from reference TRBV2 and TRBJ1-5, is EPEVTQTPSHQVTQMGQEVILRCVPISNHLYFYWYRQILGQKVEFLVSFYNNEISEKSEIFDDQFSVERPDGSNFTLKIRSTKLEDSAMYFCASSPTEGDQPQHFGDGTRLSIL.

The chain employs TRBV6-1 and TRBJ1-2; TRBD1 matches at 7 bases. Germline CDR1 is MNHNS and CDR2 is SASEGT. The CDR3 has 19 residues. With 1 base clipped from V and 2 bases from J, the junction kept 16 bases outside the gene matches. CDR3 protein: CASSEEPDFATGKNYGYTF. In DNA, the CDR3 is TGTGCCAGCAGTGAAGAACCTGACTTCGCGACAGGGAAAAACTATGGCTACACCTTC.

The chain combines TRBV5-5 with TRBJ1-1; D is undetermined. The germline CDR1 and CDR2 sequences are SGHKS and YYEKEE (reference sequence). V lost 0 bases, J lost 1 base, and 7 bases lay in between. This CDR3 has 14 amino acids. As DNA, the CDR3 is TGTGCCAGCAGCTTGGGGACTCAGAACACTGAAGCTTTCTTT. This translates into CASSLGTQNTEAFF.

V and J are TRBV6-1 and TRBJ1-6, with D maybe TRBD1 (5 bases). The CDR3 contains 14 residues. The ends were cut back, 3 bases at V and 10 bases at J, with 13 bases in the middle. Germline loops: CDR1 MNHNS, CDR2 SASEGT. The CDR3 sequence is CASSDVQGGSPLHF. The CDR3 bases are TGTGCCAGCAGTGACGTTCAGGGTGGGTCACCCCTCCACTTT.

V usage is TRBV4-1 and J usage is TRBJ1-1, with TRBD1 matching over 7 bases. The CDR3 extends over 13 amino acids. With 4 bases clipped from V and 7 bases from J, the junction kept 6 bases outside the gene matches. CDR1 is MGHRA, CDR2 YSYEKL, per germline. The CDR3 here is CASSLEGQLEAFF. Written as DNA, the CDR3 is TGCGCCAGCAGCCTTGAGGGACAGCTTGAAGCTTTCTTT.

The V and J genes are TRBV5-1 and TRBJ2-2, with D unclear. There are 16 residues in the CDR3. The germline V gene encodes CDR1 SGHRS and CDR2 YFSETQ. V shed 4 bases and J shed 4 bases, with 17 bases lying between them. The CDR3 loop is CASSPVGDSGTGELFF. The CDR3, as DNA: TGCGCCAGCAGCCCCGTAGGAGACTCGGGCACCGGGGAGCTGTTTTTT.

The rearrangement uses TRBV7-2 and TRBJ1-1; perhaps TRBD1 as D (6 bases). V was pared by 2 bases and J by 1 base, with 17 bases between. The germline gives CDR1 SGHTA, CDR2 FQGNSA. The CDR3 has 17 amino acids. The CDR3 DNA reads TGTGCCAGCAGCTTAAAGGGGGAGAGAGGGCCGAACACTGAAGCTTTCTTT. It translates to CASSLKGERGPNTEAFF.

The genes are TRBV9 and TRBJ2-5, with D maybe TRBD2 (5 bases). The germline CDR1 and CDR2 sequences are SGDLS and YYNGEE. The CDR3 length is 15 residues. V gave up 3 bases and J gave up 9 bases, with 21 bases separating them. The CDR3: CASSEGTTRFEAQYF. The CDR3 DNA follows: TGTGCCAGCAGCGAAGGAACTACTAGATTTGAGGCCCAGTACTTC.

V gene TRBV7-3 combines with J gene TRBJ2-7, with TRBD1 matching 9 bases. Trimming took 4 bases from V and 3 from J; bases not matched to a gene: 4. The CDR3 extends over 14 amino acids. CDR1 is SGHTA and CDR2 is FQGTGA in the germline V gene. The CDR3 bases are TGTGCCAGCAGCTCCATGGGACAGGGCTACGAGCAGTACTTC. This gives the protein CASSSMGQGYEQYF.

The V and J genes are TRBV5-6 and TRBJ1-2; D is unresolved. V was clipped by 2 bases and J by 6 bases, with 11 bases between them. The CDR3 loop spans 13 amino acids. Germline CDR1 and CDR2: SGHDT and YYEEEE. In nucleotides, the CDR3 is TGTGCCAGCAGCTTTGAAGGACTTGATGGCTACACCTTC. It translates to CASSFEGLDGYTF.

The rearrangement joins TRBV9 to TRBJ1-6; TRBD1 agrees at 7 bases. Looked up from germline, CDR1 is SGDLS and CDR2 is YYNGEE. This CDR3 has 15 amino acids. With V trimmed by 0 bases and J by 8 bases, 5 bases remained unmatched. CDR3: CASSVGIDRDSPLHF. CDR3 DNA: TGTGCCAGCAGCGTAGGCATTGACAGGGATTCACCCCTCCACTTT.

In its sample, this clone was seen once. The chain recombines TRBV6-5 with TRBJ2-3, with D perhaps TRBD2 (5 bases). There are 16 residues in the CDR3. Trimming removed 4 bases at V and 3 bases at J, with 17 bases between. CDR1 is MNHEY and CDR2 is SVGAGI in the germline V gene. The CDR3 protein is CASSFGRTSGTDTQYF. In nucleotides, the CDR3 is TGTGCCAGCAGTTTCGGACGGACCTCGGGGACAGATACGCAGTATTTT.

The rearrangement uses TRBV10-1 and TRBJ1-4; D is ambiguous. Germline CDR1 WNHNN, CDR2 SYGVQD (reference sequence). Trimming took 8 bases from V and 2 from J, leaving 12 bases between them. The CDR3 covers 14 residues. For the CDR3, the DNA is TGCGCCAGCCCGGAAGGAGGTACTAATGAAAAACTGTTTTTT. Protein product: CASPEGGTNEKLFF.

The chain carries TRBV18 and TRBJ2-5; 7 bases fit TRBD2. Looked up from germline, CDR1 is KGHSH and CDR2 is LQKENI. This CDR3 contains 16 residues. The ends lost 5 bases at V and 2 bases at J; junction bases unmatched: 11. Written as DNA, the CDR3 is TGTGCCAGCTCATCCCTATTCGGGGGGTTACAAGAGACCCAGTACTTC. As protein: CASSSLFGGLQETQYF. Using reference TRBV18 and TRBJ2-5 for the parts outside the CDR3, the full variable domain is NAGVMQNPRHLVRRRGQEARLRCSPMKGHSHVYWYRQLPEEGLKFMVYLQKENIIDESGMPKERFSAEFPKEGPSILRIQQVVRGDSAAYFCASSSLFGGLQETQYFGPGTRLLVL.

The sample holds one count of this clone. This chain uses TRBV9 with TRBJ1-5; perhaps TRBD1 as D (6 bases). This CDR3 has 19 residues. Deletions cut 2 bases from V and 0 bases from J, with 21 bases between. The germline V gene has CDR1 SGDLS and CDR2 YYNGEE. CDR3 in amino acids: CASSVGGRAPTDSNQPQHF. CDR3 nucleotide sequence: TGTGCCAGCAGCGTGGGGGGGCGGGCCCCGACAGATAGCAATCAGCCCCAGCATTTT. The full variable domain, with the rest looked up from reference TRBV9 and TRBJ1-5, is DSGVTQTPKHLITATGQRVTLRCSPRSGDLSVYWYQQSLDQGLQFLIQYYNGEERAKGNILERFSAQQFPDLHSELNLSSLELGDSALYFCASSVGGRAPTDSNQPQHFGDGTRLSIL.

J is TRBJ2-5 and V is TRBV6-2 or TRBV6-3, with 7 bases fitting TRBD2. V shed 0 bases, J shed 4 bases, and the junction held 2 bases outside the gene matches. This CDR3 is 14 amino acids long. CDR1 and CDR2 from the germline V gene are MNHEY and SVGEGT. CDR3 DNA sequence: TGTGCCAGCAGTTACTCCAGGGAGGGAGAGACCCAGTACTTC. Translating it yields CASSYSREGETQYF.

V usage is TRBV6-2 or TRBV6-3 and J usage is TRBJ2-5; 9 bases fit TRBD2. The length of the CDR3 is 15 residues. Germline CDR1 MNHEY, CDR2 SVGEGT. V gave up 4 bases and J gave up 9 bases; unmatched junction bases: 12. The CDR3 is CASSSREGLPGAQYF. DNA of the CDR3: TGTGCCAGCAGTTCGCGGGAGGGCCTGCCGGGAGCCCAGTACTTC.

The rearrangement joins TRBV11-2 to TRBJ2-1; 10 bases are shared with TRBD1. This CDR3 is 14 amino acids long. The J segment lost 6 bases and the V segment lost 8 bases, leaving 7 bases of the junction unmatched. Germline V CDR1 and CDR2: SGHAT, FQNNGV. The CDR3: CASHPGQGINEQFF. In DNA form, the CDR3 reads TGTGCCAGCCACCCGGGACAGGGGATCAATGAGCAGTTCTTC.

The V call is TRBV19, the J call TRBJ2-2, with a weak D call TRBD1 (6 bases). This CDR3 has 16 residues. Germline assignment: CDR1 LNHDA and CDR2 SQIVND (reference sequence). V shed 7 bases and J shed 1 base, with 16 bases lying between them. For the CDR3, the DNA is TGTGCCAGTACCACTTTCCGGGACAAGAACACCGGGGAGCTGTTTTTT. Translating gives CASTTFRDKNTGELFF.

There are a few counts of this clone. This rearrangement joins TRBV18 to TRBJ2-1; TRBD2 aligns across 10 bases. This CDR3 spans 16 amino acids. The germline CDR1 and CDR2 sequences are KGHSH and LQKENI. J gave up 4 bases and V 5 bases, and 8 bases lay outside the gene matches. CDR3 loop: CASSMGLALVYNEQFF. The CDR3 DNA reads TGTGCCAGCTCAATGGGACTAGCGCTCGTTTACAATGAGCAGTTCTTC.

The chain has TRBV13 and TRBJ2-5, with TRBD2 matching 9 bases. V was pared by 1 base and J by 1 base, with 4 bases of the junction left unmatched. This CDR3 comprises 16 residues. Germline V gene sequence: CDR1 PRHDT, CDR2 FYEKMQ (reference sequence). CDR3: CASSLAVAGAQETQYF. For the CDR3, the DNA is TGTGCCAGCAGCTTAGCGGTAGCGGGGGCCCAAGAGACCCAGTACTTC.

The CDR3: CASRVLSGSSYEQYF. The CDR3 DNA follows: TGTGCCAGCAGGGTGTTGAGCGGGAGTTCTTACGAGCAGTACTTC. The gene calls are TRBV25-1 and TRBJ2-7; 8 nucleotides align to TRBD2. Germline CDR1 MGHDK, CDR2 SYGVNS. V trimming: 6 bases; J trimming: 4 bases; junction bases outside the gene matches: 11. The CDR3 length is 15 residues.

This chain joins TRBV28 and TRBJ2-1; D is unclear. CDR1 and CDR2 from the germline V gene are MDHEN and SYDVKM. This CDR3 comprises 16 residues. The V end was cut by 5 bases, the J end by 4 bases, with 18 bases between. CDR3 residues: CASSPTAASAYNEQFF. For the CDR3, the DNA is TGTGCCAGCAGTCCAACAGCCGCCTCTGCGTACAATGAGCAGTTCTTC.

The rearrangement uses TRBV6-6 and TRBJ2-1; the D gene is possibly TRBD1 (5 bases). In germline, CDR1 is MNHNY, CDR2 SVGAGI (reference sequence). The ends were cut back, 5 bases at V and 9 bases at J, with 17 bases in the middle. The CDR3 spans 14 residues. The CDR3 bases are TGTGCCAGCAGTGACAGTCGGACATCGCCTGAGCAGTTCTTC. It yields the protein CASSDSRTSPEQFF.

This clone was picked up a small number of times. The V call is TRBV28, the J call TRBJ1-2; D is perhaps TRBD1 (6 bases). The germline V gene has CDR1 MDHEN and CDR2 SYDVKM. This CDR3 is built from 17 residues. The V end was cut by 2 bases, the J end by 0 bases, with 16 bases between. CDR3 in DNA: TGTGCCAGCAGTTTACTGGGGGCGCTGCCATCTAACTATGGCTACACCTTC. Its protein product is CASSLLGALPSNYGYTF.